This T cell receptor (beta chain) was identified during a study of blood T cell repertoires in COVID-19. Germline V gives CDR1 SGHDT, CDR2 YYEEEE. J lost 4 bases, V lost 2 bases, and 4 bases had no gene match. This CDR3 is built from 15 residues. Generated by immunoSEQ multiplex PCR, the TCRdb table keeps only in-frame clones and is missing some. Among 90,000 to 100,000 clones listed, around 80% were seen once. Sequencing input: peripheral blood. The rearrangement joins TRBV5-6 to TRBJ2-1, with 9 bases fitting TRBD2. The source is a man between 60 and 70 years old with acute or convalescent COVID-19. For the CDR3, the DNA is TGTGCCAGCAGCTTAGCGGGGGGAGGATACAATGAGCAGTTCTTC. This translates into CASSLAGGGYNEQFF. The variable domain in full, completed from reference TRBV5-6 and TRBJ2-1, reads DAGVTQSPTHLIKTRGQQVTLRCSPKSGHDTVSWYQQALGQGPQFIFQYYEEEERQRGNFPDRFSGHQFPNYSSELNVNALLLGDSALYLCASSLAGGGYNEQFFGPGTRLTVL.